A single sample is the source of the 10 T cell receptor beta chains below, sequenced in a study of CD8+ T cells in alopecia areata. Isolated RNA was reverse transcribed into cDNA used as the sequencing template. Profiled with immunoSEQ multiplex PCR; TCRdb holds only in-frame clones, not every one. The sample includes about 190,000 clones, 64% seen only once; the top ten take about 4%. The treatment here: oral pan-JAK inhibitor, 5-10 mg twice daily. Source: CD4+ T cells sorted from blood, taken at week 4, from a patient treated with tofacitinib. These receptors were collected from a human donor with alopecia areata.

The chain combines TRBV14 with TRBJ2-1; tentative D call: TRBD2 (5 bases). CDR1 is SGHDN, CDR2 FVKESK, per germline. V was trimmed by 5 bases and J by 4 bases, leaving 9 bases between them. The CDR3 is 13 residues long. CDR3 region: CASSSGVYNEQFF. The CDR3 bases are TGTGCCAGCAGCTCCGGGGTATACAATGAGCAGTTCTTC.

The gene calls are TRBV9 and TRBJ1-2; no definite D call. Trimming shortened V by 3 bases and J by 8 bases, and 20 bases separated the two germline ends. From germline, CDR1 is SGDLS and CDR2 YYNGEE. The CDR3 runs to 15 residues. CDR3 coding DNA: TGTGCCAGCAGCGCCGACACTTCATCCTTCTCGGGCTACACCTTC. It is translated as CASSADTSSFSGYTF.

V usage is TRBV5-1 and J usage is TRBJ2-3; D perhaps matches TRBD2 (6 bases). Germline V gene lookup returns CDR1 SGHRS and CDR2 YFSETQ. This CDR3 comprises 16 residues. V lost 4 bases and J lost 1, with 16 bases in between. The CDR3 region has the DNA TGCGCCAGCAGCCACCCGAGGGCTAGCGGCACAGATACGCAGTATTTT. It is translated as CASSHPRASGTDTQYF.

The J gene is TRBJ2-7, the V gene TRBV18; D could derive from TRBD1 or TRBD2 (5 bases each). Germline CDR1 reads KGHSH; CDR2 reads LQKENI. This CDR3 region has 19 residues. Trimming removed 3 bases from V and 3 bases from J, with 27 bases in between. For the CDR3, the DNA is TGTGCCAGCTCACCGGTATTACGTATCGTCGGGGCTAGTGACTACGAGCAGTACTTC. Translating gives CASSPVLRIVGASDYEQYF.

V and J are TRBV5-1 and TRBJ1-1; no firm D call. The CDR3 extends over 14 amino acids. The V gene's germline CDR1 is SGHRS and CDR2 YFSETQ. V shed 0 bases and J shed 1 base, with 7 bases lying between them. The CDR3 sequence: CASSLAPPNTEAFF. CDR3 sequence (DNA): TGCGCCAGCAGCTTGGCCCCACCGAACACTGAAGCTTTCTTT.

The rearrangement uses TRBV4-3 and TRBJ1-2, with D possibly TRBD1 on 5 matching bases. The CDR3 extends over 15 amino acids. CDR1 and CDR2 from the germline V gene are LGHNA and YSLEER. V was cut by 4 bases and J by 3 bases, with 15 bases left in between. CDR3 region: CASSPRYPGDYGYTF. The CDR3, as DNA: TGCGCCAGCAGCCCAAGGTACCCGGGGGACTATGGCTACACCTTC.

CDR3: CASSQGARSEKLFF. The CDR3 DNA reads TGTGCCAGCAGCCAGGGGGCAAGATCTGAAAAACTGTTTTTT. The chain has TRBV7-2 and TRBJ1-4; 8 nucleotides line up with TRBD1. Germline loops: CDR1 SGHTA, CDR2 FQGNSA. V shed 5 bases, J shed 7 bases, and the junction held 6 bases outside the gene matches. The CDR3 runs 14 residues.

The chain uses TRBV29-1 and TRBJ1-2; 11 bases line up with TRBD1. The V segment lost 3 bases and the J segment 7 bases; nucleotides outside the gene matches: 4. This CDR3 is 13 amino acids long. Germline values: CDR1 SQVTM, CDR2 ANQGSEA. CDR3 nucleotide sequence: TGCAGCGTTGAGGGACAGGGGGGGCGTGGCTACACCTTC. Encoded protein: CSVEGQGGRGYTF. Looking up the rest from reference TRBV29-1 and TRBJ1-2 gives the full variable domain: SAVISQKPSRDICQRGTSLTIQCQVDSQVTMMFWYRQQPGQSLTLIATANQGSEATYESGFVIDKFPISRPNLTFSTLTVSNMSPEDSSIYLCSVEGQGGRGYTFGSGTRLTVV.

The chain is built from TRBV10-3 and TRBJ2-3; TRBD1 matches 7 bases. The CDR3 covers 15 residues. The germline V gene has CDR1 ENHRY and CDR2 SYGVKD. V lost 3 bases and J lost 7; bases outside the gene matches: 10. CDR3 bases: TGTGCCATCAGTGAAGGACAGGAACTCCTGAATACGCAGTATTTT. Translated: CAISEGQELLNTQYF.

The sample holds a few counts of this clone. The DNA for the CDR3 is TGCAGCGTTGAAGTAACAGGACAGGGCTATGAGCAGTTCTTC. It translates to CSVEVTGQGYEQFF. The rearrangement uses TRBV29-1 and TRBJ2-1; TRBD1 matches 8 bases. The CDR3 sequence is 14 residues long. V lost 1 base and J lost 8; bases outside the gene matches: 7. Germline V gives CDR1 SQVTM, CDR2 ANQGSEA.